The 11 T cell receptor beta chains in this list originate from one sample, sequenced in a study of cytomegalovirus exposure and HLA in healthy donors. 60 Vbeta and 13 Jbeta primers were used in PCR. Clones were sequenced by immunoSEQ multiplex PCR, and TCRdb holds only the in-frame ones, with some missing. The listing records roughly 50,000 clones. The sequenced sample consisted of PBMCs. These TCRs come from a man aged 40-50 years in good health and CMV-seropositive.

The chain couples TRBV2 to TRBJ2-1; 7 bases are shared with TRBD2. Germline V gene data show CDR1 as SNHLY and CDR2 as FYNNEI. Trimming took 8 bases from V and 15 from J; bases not matched to a gene: 10. There are 11 residues in the CDR3. CDR3 nucleotide sequence: TGTGCCAGCGGTCCGGGAGGTCGCCCGTTCTTC. Protein product: CASGPGGRPFF.

The V gene is TRBV7-2, the J gene TRBJ2-2; 8 nucleotides agree with TRBD2. This CDR3 comprises 15 residues. The V gene end was trimmed by 3 bases and the J gene end by 2 bases; junction bases not matched to a gene: 2. Germline CDR1 SGHTA, CDR2 FQGNSA. The CDR3 sequence: CASSFAGGNTGELFF. CDR3 nucleotides: TGTGCCAGCAGCTTCGCGGGGGGAAACACCGGGGAGCTGTTTTTT. The complete variable domain, with remaining parts taken from reference TRBV7-2 and TRBJ2-2, reads GAGVSQSPSNKVTEKGKDVELRCDPISGHTALYWYRQSLGQGLEFLIYFQGNSAPDKSGLPSDRFSAERTGGSVSTLTIQRTQQEDSAVYLCASSFAGGNTGELFFGEGSRLTVL.

The V gene is TRBV4-1, the J gene TRBJ2-2, with D tentatively TRBD2 (6 bases). Germline CDR1 MGHRA, CDR2 YSYEKL. With 4 bases removed from V and 4 bases from J, the gap between germline ends came to 7 bases. The CDR3 covers 13 residues. The DNA of the CDR3 is TGCGCCAGCAGCCCTAGCGTCACCGGGGAGCTGTTTTTT. It yields the protein CASSPSVTGELFF.

V is TRBV5-1 and J is TRBJ2-1; TRBD2 is a possible D gene (7 bases). Germline CDR1 and CDR2: SGHRS and YFSETQ. The CDR3 is 15 residues long. V lost 4 bases and J 10 bases, leaving 21 bases between the germline ends. CDR3 sequence reads: CASSQIAGAPGEQFF. The CDR3 DNA reads as TGCGCCAGCAGCCAAATCGCGGGGGCCCCAGGGGAGCAGTTCTTC.

The V and J genes are TRBV11-3 and TRBJ2-1, with D maybe TRBD1 (6 bases). The CDR3 covers 14 residues. Trimming took 4 bases from V and 5 from J, leaving 12 bases between them. CDR1 is SGHNT, CDR2 YENEEA, per germline. The CDR3 spells CASSSGAPDNEQFF. The CDR3 nucleotides read TGTGCCAGCAGCTCAGGGGCCCCGGACAATGAGCAGTTCTTC.

V and J are TRBV19 and TRBJ2-3; 7 bases are a match to TRBD1. Germline V lookup: CDR1 LNHDA, CDR2 SQIVND (reference sequence). CDR3 length equals 13 residues. Unmatched junction bases numbered 5, after V lost 6 bases and J lost 5 bases. CDR3 sequence reads: CASSQGDRDTQYF. CDR3 in DNA: TGTGCCAGTAGCCAAGGGGACAGAGATACGCAGTATTTT.

The rearrangement links TRBV6-5 to TRBJ1-3; TRBD1 might be the D (5 bases). Per germline, CDR1 MNHEY and CDR2 SVGAGI. Trimming pared 5 bases from V and 0 bases from J, leaving 8 bases between. The CDR3 length is 14 residues. The CDR3 region has the DNA TGTGCCAGCAGTGGGGCGACCTCTGGAAACACCATATATTTT. Its protein is CASSGATSGNTIYF.

The V call is TRBV7-9, the J call TRBJ1-5; no reliable D call. CDR1 SEHNR and CDR2 FQNEAQ come from the germline V gene (reference sequence). V shed 5 bases and J shed 8 bases, with 13 bases lying between them. This CDR3 region has 13 residues. The CDR3 sequence is CASSRGYREPQHF. The DNA of the CDR3 is TGTGCCAGCAGCCGAGGGTATCGGGAGCCCCAGCATTTT.

This rearrangement joins TRBV7-9 to TRBJ2-3; D is possibly TRBD2 (7 bases). Per the germline V gene, CDR1 is SEHNR and CDR2 is FQNEAQ (reference sequence). The CDR3 length is 16 residues. V was shortened by 5 bases and J by 2 bases, with 17 bases between the two germline ends. The CDR3 DNA sequence: TGTGCCAGCAGCCCCGTTATGGGGGGGCCCACAGATACGCAGTATTTT. Amino acids: CASSPVMGGPTDTQYF.

The genes are TRBV5-1 and TRBJ2-6; TRBD1 is a possible D gene (5 bases). V lost 5 bases and J 2 bases, leaving 11 bases between the germline ends. Germline V gene sequence: CDR1 SGHRS, CDR2 YFSETQ. The CDR3 sequence is 15 residues long. CDR3 bases: TGCGCCAGCAGTCGTGACAGCACTGGGGCCAACGTCCTGACTTTC. Its protein is CASSRDSTGANVLTF.

The J gene is TRBJ1-3, the V gene TRBV5-1; 11 bases map to TRBD1. Germline V gene lookup returns CDR1 SGHRS and CDR2 YFSETQ. There are 16 residues in the CDR3. V was pared by 4 bases and J by 2 bases, with 5 bases of the junction left unmatched. The CDR3: CASSQGTGGTGNTIYF. The CDR3 nucleotides read TGCGCCAGCAGCCAGGGGACAGGGGGGACTGGAAACACCATATATTTT. Together with reference TRBV5-1 and TRBJ1-3, the CDR3 gives the full variable domain: KAGVTQTPRYLIKTRGQQVTLSCSPISGHRSVSWYQQTPGQGLQFLFEYFSETQRNKGNFPGRFSGRQFSNSRSEMNVSTLELGDSALYLCASSQGTGGTGNTIYFGEGSWLTVV.